This note documents a single TCR beta chain sequence. Assay used: immunoSEQ multiplex PCR; TCRdb lists only in-frame clones, some missing. Of some 10,000 clones listed, 75% to 85% are singletons. This specimen belongs to a study of T cell changes during pregnancy in multiple sclerosis. There are 15 residues in the CDR3. Germline CDR1 reads MNHNS; CDR2 reads SASEGT. Trimming took 5 bases from V and 4 from J; bases not matched to a gene: 8. The chain uses TRBV6-1 and TRBJ1-3; TRBD1 matches at 7 bases. Specimen: CD8+ T cells from peripheral blood mononuclear cells, collected in the third trimester of pregnancy. The TCR comes from a female donor in good health, enrolled as a control in a pregnancy study. The CDR3 region has the DNA TGTGCCAGCAGTTCACGACAGGGCGAAGGAAACACCATATATTTT. It encodes CASSSRQGEGNTIYF.